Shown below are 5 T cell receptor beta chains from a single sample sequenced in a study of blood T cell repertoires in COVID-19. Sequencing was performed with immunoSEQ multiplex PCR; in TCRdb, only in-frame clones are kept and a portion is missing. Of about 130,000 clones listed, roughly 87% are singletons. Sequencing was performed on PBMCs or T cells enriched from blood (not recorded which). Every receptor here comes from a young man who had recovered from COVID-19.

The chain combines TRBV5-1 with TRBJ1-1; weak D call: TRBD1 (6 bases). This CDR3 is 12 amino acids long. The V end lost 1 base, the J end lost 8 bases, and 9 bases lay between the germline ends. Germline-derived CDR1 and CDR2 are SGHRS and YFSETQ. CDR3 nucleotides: TGCGCCAGCAGCTTGTCGACAGGAGAAGCTTTCTTT. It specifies CASSLSTGEAFF.

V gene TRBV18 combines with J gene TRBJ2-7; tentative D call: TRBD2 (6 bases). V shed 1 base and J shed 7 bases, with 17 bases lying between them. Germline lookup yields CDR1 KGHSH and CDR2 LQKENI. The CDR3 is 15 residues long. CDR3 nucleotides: TGTGCCAGCTCACCACTAGCGGCTCCCTACGAGGAGCAGTACTTC. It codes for CASSPLAAPYEEQYF.

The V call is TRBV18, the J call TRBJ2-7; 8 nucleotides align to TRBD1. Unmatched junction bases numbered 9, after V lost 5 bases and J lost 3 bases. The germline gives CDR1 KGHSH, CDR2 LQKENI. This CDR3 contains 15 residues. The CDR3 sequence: CASSSGGSPDYEQYV. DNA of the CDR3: TGTGCCAGCTCATCAGGGGGCTCACCAGACTACGAGCAGTACGTC.

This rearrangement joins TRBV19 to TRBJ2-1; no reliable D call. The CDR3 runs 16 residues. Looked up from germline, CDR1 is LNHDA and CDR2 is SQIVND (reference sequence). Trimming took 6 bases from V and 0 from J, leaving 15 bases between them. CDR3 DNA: TGTGCCAGTAGACCCCGAGTCACCGGCTCCTACAATGAGCAGTTCTTC. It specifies CASRPRVTGSYNEQFF.

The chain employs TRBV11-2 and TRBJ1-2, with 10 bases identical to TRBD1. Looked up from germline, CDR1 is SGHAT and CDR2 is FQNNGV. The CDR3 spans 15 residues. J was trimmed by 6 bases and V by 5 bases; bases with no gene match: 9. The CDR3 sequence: CASSGRQGALNGYTF. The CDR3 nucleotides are TGTGCCAGCAGCGGCAGACAGGGGGCGCTGAATGGCTACACCTTC.